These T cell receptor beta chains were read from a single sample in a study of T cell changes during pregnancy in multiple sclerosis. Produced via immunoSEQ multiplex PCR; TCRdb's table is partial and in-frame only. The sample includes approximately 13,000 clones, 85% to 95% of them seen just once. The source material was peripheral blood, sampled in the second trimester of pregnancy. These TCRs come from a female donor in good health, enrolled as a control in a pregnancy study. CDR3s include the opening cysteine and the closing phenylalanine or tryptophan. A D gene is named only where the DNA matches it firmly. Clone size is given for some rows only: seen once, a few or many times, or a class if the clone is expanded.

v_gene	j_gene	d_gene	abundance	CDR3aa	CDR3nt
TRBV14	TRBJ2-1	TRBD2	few	CASSQDSGTSGTYNEQFF	TGTGCCAGCAGCCAAGATTCTGGGACTAGCGGAACCTACAATGAGCAGTTCTTC
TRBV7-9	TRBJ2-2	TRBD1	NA	CASSLAGQGDTGELFF	TGTGCCAGCAGCTTAGCGGGACAGGGGGACACCGGGGAGCTGTTTTTT
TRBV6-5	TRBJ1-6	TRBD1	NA	CASGRDRDHSPLHF	TGTGCCAGCGGCCGGGACAGGGACCATTCACCCCTCCACTTT
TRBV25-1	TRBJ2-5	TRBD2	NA	CATTPSGGAETQYF	TGTGCCACCACTCCGAGCGGGGGGGCGGAGACCCAGTACTTC
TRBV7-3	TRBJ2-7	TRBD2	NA	CASSPPGREGLGEQYF	TGTGCCAGCAGCCCCCCCGGGCGGGAGGGCCTGGGCGAGCAGTACTTC
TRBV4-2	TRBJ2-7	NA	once	CASSEAGTREQYF	TGTGCCAGCAGCGAAGCCGGGACTCGTGAGCAGTACTTC
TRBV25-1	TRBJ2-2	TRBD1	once	CASKGQVTGELFF	TGTGCCAGCAAAGGACAGGTCACCGGGGAGCTGTTTTTT
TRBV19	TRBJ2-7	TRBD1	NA	CASSTAGTGGSEQYF	TGTGCCAGTTCGACCGCCGGGACAGGGGGCTCCGAGCAGTACTTC
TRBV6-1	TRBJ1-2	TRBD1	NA	CASRAGTGTNYGYTF	TGTGCCAGCAGGGCCGGGACAGGGACTAACTATGGCTACACCTTC
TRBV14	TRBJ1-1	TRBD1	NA	CASSLSGTGFPEAFF	TGTGCCAGCAGCCTCTCCGGGACAGGGTTTCCTGAAGCTTTCTTT
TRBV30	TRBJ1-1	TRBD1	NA	CARSDRAVAFF	TGTGCCCGATCTGACAGGGCGGTAGCTTTCTTT
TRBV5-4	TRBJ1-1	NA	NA	CASSSGGLDTEAFF	TGTGCCAGCAGCTCCGGGGGATTGGACACTGAAGCTTTCTTT
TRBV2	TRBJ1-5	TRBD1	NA	CASSGTGAGNQPQHF	TGTGCCAGCAGCGGGACAGGGGCCGGCAATCAGCCCCAGCATTTT
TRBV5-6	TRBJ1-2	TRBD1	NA	CASSTGQGDYTF	TGTGCCAGCAGCACCGGACAGGGGGACTACACCTTC
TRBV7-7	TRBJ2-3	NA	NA	CASSPFRTSTDTQYF	TGTGCTAGCAGCCCCTTTAGGACAAGTACAGATACGCAGTATTTT
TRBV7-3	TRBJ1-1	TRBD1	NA	CASHHRGGLEEGTEAFF	TGTGCCAGCCACCACAGGGGTGGACTGGAAGAGGGGACTGAAGCTTTCTTT
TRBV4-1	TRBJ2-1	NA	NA	CASRPGPDIYNEQFF	TGCGCCAGCAGGCCTGGCCCAGACATCTACAATGAGCAGTTCTTC
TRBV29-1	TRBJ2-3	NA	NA	CSASGASTDTQYF	TGCAGCGCTTCTGGGGCCAGCACAGATACGCAGTATTTT
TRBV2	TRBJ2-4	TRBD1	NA	CASRAIQGAADIQYF	TGTGCCAGCAGAGCCATACAGGGGGCGGCGGACATTCAGTACTTC
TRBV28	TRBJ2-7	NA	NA	CASRLRDPGYEQYF	TGTGCCAGCAGACTGCGGGACCCAGGTTACGAGCAGTACTTC
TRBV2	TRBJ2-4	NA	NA	CASSEEGMTKNIQYF	TGTGCCAGCAGTGAGGAGGGTATGACCAAAAACATTCAGTACTTC
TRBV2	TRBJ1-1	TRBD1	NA	CATMRQGPMNTEAFF	TGTGCCACCATGAGACAGGGTCCGATGAACACTGAAGCTTTCTTT
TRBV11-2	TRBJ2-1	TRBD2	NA	CASSSGASGRNEQFF	TGTGCCAGCAGCTCCGGGGCTAGCGGGAGGAATGAGCAGTTCTTC
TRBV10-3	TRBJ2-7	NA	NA	CAISESAALEQYF	TGTGCCATCAGTGAGTCTGCGGCCCTCGAGCAGTACTTC
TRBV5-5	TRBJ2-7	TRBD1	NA	CASSFRDRGYEQYF	TGTGCCAGCAGCTTCCGGGACAGGGGCTACGAGCAGTACTTC
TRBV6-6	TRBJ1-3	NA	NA	CASSTTGSGNTIYF	TGTGCCAGCAGTACAACAGGATCTGGAAACACCATATATTTT
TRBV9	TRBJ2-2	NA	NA	CASSAPLAGANTGELFF	TGTGCCAGCAGCGCCCCACTGGCGGGGGCCAACACCGGGGAGCTGTTTTTT
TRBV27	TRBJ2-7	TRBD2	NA	CAGSRLAGTYEQYF	TGTGCCGGCAGTCGACTAGCGGGTACCTACGAGCAGTACTTC
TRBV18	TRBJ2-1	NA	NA	CASSLSWRSSYNEQFF	TGTGCCAGCTCCCTTTCTTGGCGGAGCTCCTACAATGAGCAGTTCTTC
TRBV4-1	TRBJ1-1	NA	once	CASSHHSEKAAGENTEAFF	TGCGCCAGCAGCCACCACTCCGAAAAAGCAGCGGGGGAGAACACTGAAGCTTTCTTT
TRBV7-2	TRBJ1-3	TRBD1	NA	CASSPYRGEGNTIYF	TGTGCCAGCAGCCCTTACAGGGGGGAAGGAAACACCATATATTTT
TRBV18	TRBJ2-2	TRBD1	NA	CASSPRQGDHTGELFF	TGTGCCAGCTCACCCCGACAGGGGGATCACACCGGGGAGCTGTTTTTT
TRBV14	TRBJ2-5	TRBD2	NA	CASSERGEKTQYF	TGTGCCAGCAGCGAGCGGGGGGAAAAGACCCAGTACTTC
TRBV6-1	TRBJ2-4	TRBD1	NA	CASSATGTVPIQYF	TGTGCCAGCAGTGCGACAGGGACGGTCCCCATTCAGTACTTC
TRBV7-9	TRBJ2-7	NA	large	CASSLEPGQSYEQYF	TGTGCCAGCAGCTTAGAACCCGGACAGTCCTACGAGCAGTACTTC
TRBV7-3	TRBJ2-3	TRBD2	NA	CASSLLQGGDTQYF	TGTGCCAGCAGCTTACTCCAGGGAGGGGATACGCAGTATTTT
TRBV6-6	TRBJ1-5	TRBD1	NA	CASSYEQGAGNQPQHF	TGTGCCAGCAGTTACGAACAGGGGGCGGGCAATCAGCCCCAGCATTTT
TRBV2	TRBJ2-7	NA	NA	CASSSQGKEQYF	TGTGCCAGCAGTTCCCAGGGGAAAGAGCAGTACTTC
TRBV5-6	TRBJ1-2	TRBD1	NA	CASSRLQGAEGYGYTF	TGTGCCAGCAGCCGACTACAGGGGGCTGAAGGCTATGGCTACACCTTC
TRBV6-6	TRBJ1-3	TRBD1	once	CASVKTGLLSGNTIYF	TGTGCCAGTGTCAAGACAGGGCTACTCTCTGGAAACACCATATATTTT
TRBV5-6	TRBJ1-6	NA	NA	CASSALSYNSPLHF	TGTGCCAGCAGCGCCCTATCCTATAATTCACCCCTCCACTTT
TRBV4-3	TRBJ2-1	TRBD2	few	CASSLTSGRSNEQFF	TGCGCCAGCAGCCTAACTAGCGGGAGGAGCAATGAGCAGTTCTTC
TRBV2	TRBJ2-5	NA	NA	CASSGGRETQYF	TGTGCCAGCTCAGGAGGGAGGGAGACCCAGTACTTC
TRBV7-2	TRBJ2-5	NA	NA	CASSLAGKETQYF	TGTGCCAGCAGCTTGGCGGGGAAAGAGACCCAGTACTTC
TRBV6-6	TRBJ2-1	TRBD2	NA	CASSLRLAGYNEQFF	TGTGCCAGCAGCCTTAGACTAGCGGGTTACAATGAGCAGTTCTTC
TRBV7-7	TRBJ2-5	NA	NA	CASSSRSASQETQYF	TGTGCTAGCAGCTCTAGATCGGCCAGTCAAGAGACCCAGTACTTC
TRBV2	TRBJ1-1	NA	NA	CASSDRGAEAFF	TGTGCCAGCAGTGACAGGGGCGCTGAAGCTTTCTTT